A single sample is the source of the 27 T cell receptor beta chains below, sequenced in a study of cytomegalovirus exposure and HLA in healthy donors. Generated by immunoSEQ multiplex PCR, the TCRdb table keeps only in-frame clones and is missing some. The sample carries some 210,000 clones, 70% to 90% recorded once. Sequenced material: PBMCs. These receptor sequences come from a woman between 18 and 29 years old in good health and CMV-seronegative.

This chain connects TRBV9 to TRBJ1-5; D remains unclear. The germline gives CDR1 SGDLS, CDR2 YYNGEE. The CDR3 is 13 residues long. Between the trimmed V and J ends, which lost 4 bases and 5 bases, there was a span of 10 bases. The CDR3, as DNA: TGTGCCAGCAGCAACGCCCCCGATCAGCCCCAGCATTTT. Translated, it gives CASSNAPDQPQHF.

This chain joins TRBV25-1 and TRBJ1-2; maybe TRBD1 (5 bases). Germline V CDR1 and CDR2: MGHDK, SYGVNS. The V end lost 8 bases, the J end lost 1 base, and 8 bases lay between the germline ends. This CDR3 is built from 12 residues. The CDR3 bases are TGTGCCAGCCGACAGAATAACTATGGCTACACCTTC. Its translation is CASRQNNYGYTF.

This clone appeared a single time. The rearrangement uses TRBV13 and TRBJ2-7; the match to TRBD2 covers 13 bases. V dropped 5 bases and J dropped 3; count of bases not matched to a gene: 4. This CDR3 has 15 amino acids. Germline assignment: CDR1 PRHDT and CDR2 FYEKMQ (reference sequence). This CDR3 is CASSPRTSGSYEQYF. The DNA for the CDR3 is TGTGCCAGCAGCCCCAGGACTAGCGGGAGCTACGAGCAGTACTTC.

This rearrangement joins TRBV28 to TRBJ2-5; 7 nucleotides align to TRBD1. With V trimmed by 2 bases and J by 1 base, 7 bases remained unmatched. This CDR3 spans 16 amino acids. Germline CDR1 MDHEN, CDR2 SYDVKM. This CDR3 is CASSLSTGVLQETQYF. CDR3 DNA sequence: TGTGCCAGCAGTTTAAGTACAGGGGTACTCCAAGAGACCCAGTACTTC.

Only one count was recorded for this clone. The rearrangement joins TRBV5-6 to TRBJ2-7; 14 bases line up with TRBD2. The length of the CDR3 is 17 residues. The germline gives CDR1 SGHDT, CDR2 YYEEEE. Trimming took 0 bases from V and 7 from J; bases not matched to a gene: 9. Here the CDR3 DNA reads TGTGCCAGCAGCTTGGCGAGACTAGCGGGGGGGCGTTGGGAGCAGTACTTC. It specifies CASSLARLAGGRWEQYF.

V and J are TRBV5-1 and TRBJ2-3; 8 bases match TRBD1. The CDR3 length is 16 residues. V was pared by 2 bases and J by 2 bases, with 7 bases of the junction left unmatched. CDR1 SGHRS and CDR2 YFSETQ come from the germline V gene. The CDR3 here is CASSLPRGRNTDTQYF. The CDR3 bases are TGCGCCAGCAGCTTACCCAGGGGGCGAAACACAGATACGCAGTATTTT.

This clone has only a few counts. CDR3 sequence: CASSYGEGYEQYF. CDR3 in DNA: TGTGCCAGCAGTTATGGGGAGGGCTACGAGCAGTACTTC. This rearrangement joins TRBV6-5 to TRBJ2-7; TRBD2 matches 7 bases. Germline CDR1 and CDR2: MNHEY and SVGAGI. This CDR3 is built from 13 residues. V dropped 3 bases and J dropped 3; count of bases not matched to a gene: 2.

The V gene is TRBV30, the J gene TRBJ2-1, with a tentative D call TRBD1 (6 bases). The germline V gene has CDR1 GTSNPN and CDR2 SVGIG (reference sequence). The CDR3 is made up of 13 amino acids. Trimming removed 5 bases from V and 3 bases from J, with 11 bases in between. CDR3 residues: CAWAGTYYNEQFF. DNA for the CDR3: TGTGCCTGGGCCGGGACATACTACAATGAGCAGTTCTTC. Combining the CDR3 with reference TRBV30 and TRBJ2-1 gives the whole variable domain SQTIHQWPATLVQPVGSPLSLECTVEGTSNPNLYWYRQAAGRGLQLLFYSVGIGQISSEVPQNLSASRPQDRQFILSSKKLLLSDSGFYLCAWAGTYYNEQFFGPGTRLTVL.

The rearrangement uses TRBV9 and TRBJ2-3; 10 bases line up with TRBD2. There are 16 residues in the CDR3. Germline CDR1 SGDLS, CDR2 YYNGEE. Losses at the gene ends were 4 bases for V and 2 bases for J; bases not matched to a gene: 7. The DNA for the CDR3 is TGTGCCAGCAGCAAATCACTAGCGGGATTCACAGATACGCAGTATTTT. Residues: CASSKSLAGFTDTQYF. The full variable domain, its missing parts supplied by reference TRBV9 and TRBJ2-3, is DSGVTQTPKHLITATGQRVTLRCSPRSGDLSVYWYQQSLDQGLQFLIQYYNGEERAKGNILERFSAQQFPDLHSELNLSSLELGDSALYFCASSKSLAGFTDTQYFGPGTRLTVL.

Of note for this clone: The identical CDR3 is also encoded by other nucleotide sequences in the sample. V is TRBV5-1 and J is TRBJ2-6; TRBD2 is a possible D gene (5 bases). The CDR3 is 16 amino acids. The V gene lost 4 bases and the J gene lost 1 base, with 12 bases spanning the gap. Germline values: CDR1 SGHRS, CDR2 YFSETQ. The chain's CDR3 is CASSLPGGSGANVLTF. Written as DNA, the CDR3 is TGCGCCAGCAGCCTGCCGGGCGGGTCTGGGGCCAACGTCCTGACTTTC.

CDR3 sequence: CASSYGRFMNTEAFF. The CDR3 DNA reads as TGTGCCAGCAGTTACGGTCGGTTTATGAACACTGAAGCTTTCTTT. J is TRBJ1-1 and V is TRBV6-6; D not certain. This CDR3 contains 15 residues. CDR1 and CDR2 (germline): MNHNY, SVGAGI (reference sequence). Trimming took off 2 bases at V and 0 bases at J, with 10 bases between the two ends.

The J gene is TRBJ2-7, the V gene TRBV9; D is unclear. The CDR3 length is 14 residues. Deletions cut 1 base from V and 6 bases from J, with 14 bases between. The germline V gene encodes CDR1 SGDLS and CDR2 YYNGEE. The CDR3 bases are TGTGCCAGCAGCGTACGGGTCGACAACGGCGAGCAGTACTTC. Its protein is CASSVRVDNGEQYF.

The chain carries TRBV19 and TRBJ2-7, with D perhaps assigned TRBD1 or TRBD2 (6 bases each). CDR1 is LNHDA, CDR2 SQIVND, per germline (reference sequence). This CDR3 region has 15 residues. Deletions cut 5 bases from V and 2 bases from J, with 16 bases between. The CDR3 protein is CASSATGPGAYEQYF. CDR3 coding DNA: TGTGCCAGTAGTGCTACAGGGCCGGGGGCCTACGAGCAGTACTTC. Supplemented by reference TRBV19 and TRBJ2-7, the full variable domain reads DGGITQSPKYLFRKEGQNVTLSCEQNLNHDAMYWYRQDPGQGLRLIYYSQIVNDFQKGDIAEGYSVSREKKESFPLTVTSAQKNPTAFYLCASSATGPGAYEQYFGPGTRLTVT.

The chain employs TRBV6-5 and TRBJ2-5; tentative D call: TRBD2 (6 bases). Germline assignment: CDR1 MNHEY and CDR2 SVGAGI. CDR3 size: 14 residues. The germline V and J ends were trimmed by 7 bases and 2 bases, with 14 bases remaining between them. CDR3 nucleotide sequence: TGTGCCAGCAAACCGGGACTGAGACAAGAGACCCAGTACTTC. Translated, it gives CASKPGLRQETQYF.

V and J are TRBV28 and TRBJ2-7, with 8 bases lining up with TRBD1. The V and J ends lost 4 bases and 4 bases, in that order; junction bases with no gene match: 9. Germline values: CDR1 MDHEN, CDR2 SYDVKM. The length of the CDR3 is 15 residues. CDR3: CASSSPGQELYEQYF. Written as DNA, the CDR3 is TGTGCCAGCAGTTCCCCGGGACAGGAACTTTACGAGCAGTACTTC.

The CDR3 reads CASSLGVSTGELFF. The CDR3 nucleotides are TGTGCCAGCAGCTTGGGAGTTTCTACCGGGGAGCTGTTTTTT. This chain links TRBV5-4 with TRBJ2-2; D uncertain. This CDR3 spans 14 amino acids. Germline CDR1 is SGHNT and CDR2 is YYREEE (reference sequence). Between the trimmed V and J ends, which lost 0 bases and 5 bases, there was a span of 8 bases.

The gene calls are TRBV29-1 and TRBJ1-1, with D perhaps matching TRBD1 (5 bases). Germline V gene data show CDR1 as SQVTM and CDR2 as ANQGSEA. CDR3 size: 13 residues. V lost 7 bases, J lost 1 base, and 13 bases lay in between. This CDR3 reads CSACRDWNTEAFF. The CDR3 DNA follows: TGCAGCGCCTGCCGGGACTGGAACACTGAAGCTTTCTTT.

This chain uses TRBV30 with TRBJ1-1; 7 nucleotides line up with TRBD1. The germline CDR1 and CDR2 sequences are GTSNPN and SVGIG (reference sequence). V was pared by 2 bases and J by 1 base, with 4 bases of the junction left unmatched. CDR3 size: 14 residues. CDR3 residues: CAWSSRTGNTEAFF. In DNA form, the CDR3 reads TGTGCCTGGAGTTCCCGGACAGGGAACACTGAAGCTTTCTTT.

V gene TRBV13 combines with J gene TRBJ2-3; D gene ambiguous. The CDR3 contains 12 residues. V lost 0 bases, J lost 4 bases, and 2 bases lay in between. Per the germline V gene, CDR1 is PRHDT and CDR2 is FYEKMQ (reference sequence). DNA of the CDR3: TGTGCCAGCAGCTTAGGCGCAGATACGCAGTATTTT. The encoded protein is CASSLGADTQYF.

The V call is TRBV5-4, the J call TRBJ2-7; 12 nucleotides align to TRBD2. Germline V gene lookup returns CDR1 SGHNT and CDR2 YYREEE (reference sequence). The CDR3 has 15 residues. V was pared by 3 bases and J by 5 bases, with 6 bases of the junction left unmatched. CDR3 loop: CASSSRLAGVDEQYF. The CDR3 region has the DNA TGTGCCAGCAGCTCCCGACTAGCGGGAGTCGACGAGCAGTACTTC.

This clone showed up just a few times. CDR3 bases: TGTGCCAGCAGTGAATGGGGGGAAAAACTGTTTTTT. Translating it yields CASSEWGEKLFF. This chain links TRBV2 with TRBJ1-4, with a weak D call TRBD1 (5 bases). V was pared by 2 bases and J by 8 bases, with 6 bases between. Looked up from germline, CDR1 is SNHLY and CDR2 is FYNNEI. This CDR3 is 12 amino acids long.

The chain joins TRBV5-6 to TRBJ2-4; 8 positions agree with TRBD1. V gave up 4 bases and J gave up 0 bases; unmatched junction bases: 6. Germline loops: CDR1 SGHDT, CDR2 YYEEEE. This CDR3 spans 16 amino acids. The CDR3 region is CASSLYRGLAKNIQYF. The CDR3 nucleotides are TGTGCCAGCAGCCTGTACAGGGGGTTAGCCAAAAACATTCAGTACTTC.

By share, this clone counts as medium-sized (0.01 to 0.1%). The CDR3 region is CASSEMDGYTF. CDR3 DNA sequence: TGTGCCAGTAGTGAAATGGATGGCTACACCTTC. This chain uses TRBV19 with TRBJ1-2; no reliable D call. In germline, CDR1 is LNHDA, CDR2 SQIVND (reference sequence). The CDR3 runs to 11 residues. V was trimmed by 5 bases and J by 6 bases, leaving 7 bases between them.

The rearrangement links TRBV9 to TRBJ1-3; the D gene is possibly TRBD1 (6 bases). V lost 0 bases, J lost 0 bases, and 13 bases lay in between. Germline loops: CDR1 SGDLS, CDR2 YYNGEE. The CDR3 covers 17 residues. This CDR3 is CASSVGTAANSGNTIYF. CDR3 bases: TGTGCCAGCAGCGTAGGGACAGCCGCTAACTCTGGAAACACCATATATTTT.

The V and J genes are TRBV5-1 and TRBJ1-2, with TRBD1 as a possible D gene (6 bases). The CDR3 sequence is 15 residues long. CDR1 is SGHRS and CDR2 is YFSETQ in the germline V gene. Trimming pared 0 bases from V and 7 bases from J, leaving 16 bases between. As DNA, the CDR3 is TGCGCCAGCAGCTTGGATGGGGGCAGGCAAAGTGGCTACACCTTC. Translated, it gives CASSLDGGRQSGYTF.

The count of this clone is one. The V and J genes are TRBV19 and TRBJ1-2; weak D call: TRBD1 (6 bases). The CDR3 is 13 amino acids. CDR1 is LNHDA and CDR2 is SQIVND in the germline V gene (reference sequence). The V gene lost 6 bases and the J gene lost 10 bases, with 18 bases spanning the gap. The DNA of the CDR3 is TGTGCCAGTAGCGAGGGGGACGGCGCGCCCTACACCTTC. Amino acids: CASSEGDGAPYTF.

The rearrangement links TRBV5-1 to TRBJ1-4; D is unclear. V was trimmed by 5 bases and J by 0 bases, leaving 11 bases between them. Germline CDR1 SGHRS, CDR2 YFSETQ. This CDR3 region has 15 residues. CDR3 in DNA: TGCGCCAGCAGACCCACAGCAGCAACTAATGAAAAACTGTTTTTT. Its protein product is CASRPTAATNEKLFF.